Below, 29 T cell receptor beta chains from the same sample are listed, as sequenced in a study of siplizumab effects on memory and regulatory T cells. Clones were read by immunoSEQ multiplex PCR, and TCRdb kept only the in-frame ones, dropping some. The sample lists about 82,000 clones; about nine tenths were seen once. Sequencing was carried out using Tregs sorted from blood. All receptors come from a human donor in good health.

This clone appeared a few times. The same CDR3 also results from other DNA sequences found in this sample. This chain connects TRBV6-5 to TRBJ1-5; D is undetermined. Trimming took off 6 bases at V and 0 bases at J, with 6 bases between the two ends. The CDR3 loop spans 13 amino acids. In germline, CDR1 is MNHEY, CDR2 SVGAGI. CDR3 nucleotide sequence: TGTGCCAGCAGAAGGGATAGCAATCAGCCCCAGCATTTT. It yields the protein CASRRDSNQPQHF.

The V and J genes are TRBV6-1 and TRBJ2-1; D perhaps matches TRBD2 (5 bases). CDR3 size: 13 residues. V shed 8 bases and J shed 0 bases, with 8 bases lying between them. From germline, CDR1 is MNHNS and CDR2 SASEGT. DNA of the CDR3: TGTGCCAGCCTAGCACTCTCCTACAATGAGCAGTTCTTC. Its translation: CASLALSYNEQFF.

This clone was observed a handful of times. The CDR3 DNA sequence: TGTGCCAGCAGCTTTGGCAACGGGGTCCACTTT. Protein sequence: CASSFGNGVHF. The V gene is TRBV5-6, the J gene TRBJ1-6; D ambiguous. CDR3 length: 11 residues. The V and J ends lost 2 bases and 17 bases respectively, with 11 bases between them. The V gene's germline CDR1 is SGHDT and CDR2 YYEEEE.

The chain links TRBV6-1 to TRBJ1-2; 7 bases are a match to TRBD1. CDR1 and CDR2 from the germline V gene are MNHNS and SASEGT. The CDR3 has 13 amino acids. The ends lost 1 base at V and 8 bases at J; junction bases unmatched: 4. As DNA, the CDR3 is TGTGCCAGCAGTGAAGAAAGGGGGCTCGGCTACACCTTC. It translates to CASSEERGLGYTF.

J is TRBJ2-5 and V is TRBV12-5; no firm D call. The CDR3 totals 14 residues. V gave up 1 base and J gave up 4 bases, with 10 bases separating them. The germline V gene has CDR1 LGHNT and CDR2 FRNRAP. CDR3 in amino acids: CASGLGLKGETQYF. CDR3 DNA sequence: TGTGCTAGTGGTTTGGGATTAAAGGGAGAGACCCAGTACTTC.

This clone was found once. The chain joins TRBV7-2 to TRBJ1-6; possibly TRBD1 for D (6 bases). This CDR3 region has 15 residues. Trimming left V 1 base short and J 12 bases short, with 16 bases between. Germline lookup yields CDR1 SGHTA and CDR2 FQGNSA. The CDR3 DNA is TGTGCCAGCAGCTTAGGGGGGGGCCGCGTCGAACCCCTCCACTTT. Encoded protein: CASSLGGGRVEPLHF.

The CDR3 DNA reads as TGTGCCAGCAGCGTAGACGCAGGGCGGGAAAAACTGTTTTTT. Residues: CASSVDAGREKLFF. This rearrangement joins TRBV9 to TRBJ1-4; the D gene is possibly TRBD1 (5 bases). V was pared by 0 bases and J by 8 bases, with 11 bases between. Germline lookup yields CDR1 SGDLS and CDR2 YYNGEE. CDR3 length equals 14 residues.

The chain employs TRBV7-8 and TRBJ2-3; 9 nucleotides line up with TRBD1. The CDR3 length is 15 residues. V dropped 5 bases and J dropped 4; count of bases not matched to a gene: 7. Germline V gene sequence: CDR1 SGHVS, CDR2 FQNEAQ. The CDR3 DNA is TGTGCCAGCAGCCCGGGGACAGGGTGGCCAGATACGCAGTATTTT. It codes for CASSPGTGWPDTQYF.

The V call is TRBV2, the J call TRBJ2-5, with 7 bases lining up with TRBD1. Germline CDR1 SNHLY, CDR2 FYNNEI. The V segment lost 6 bases and the J segment 5 bases; nucleotides outside the gene matches: 12. This CDR3 comprises 15 residues. The DNA of the CDR3 is TGTGCCAGCAGAAGAAGACAGGGATGGGGGGAGACCCAGTACTTC. It specifies CASRRRQGWGETQYF.

V is TRBV9 and J is TRBJ2-5; 7 nucleotides line up with TRBD2. This CDR3 spans 16 amino acids. Per the germline V gene, CDR1 is SGDLS and CDR2 is YYNGEE. V shed 0 bases, J shed 1 base, and the junction held 6 bases outside the gene matches. CDR3 bases: TGTGCCAGCAGCGTAGGTGCGACTAGCTCCCAAGAGACCCAGTACTTC. Protein sequence: CASSVGATSSQETQYF.

The chain combines TRBV20-1 with TRBJ1-1; possibly TRBD1 for D (6 bases). Germline V CDR1 and CDR2: DFQATT, SNEGSKA (reference sequence). The V gene lost 4 bases and the J gene lost 7 bases, with 10 bases spanning the gap. CDR3 length: 11 residues. DNA for the CDR3: TGCAGTGCTATAAACAGGGTTGAAGCTTTCTTT. Protein sequence: CSAINRVEAFF.

V is TRBV11-2 and J is TRBJ2-3; 11 bases fit TRBD2. The trim removed 1 base at V and 0 bases at J, leaving 3 bases unmatched. The germline V gene has CDR1 SGHAT and CDR2 FQNNGV. The CDR3 is 17 residues long. The CDR3 DNA is TGTGCCAGCAGCTTAGGTCTAGCGGGGGGTAGCACAGATACGCAGTATTTT. It is translated as CASSLGLAGGSTDTQYF.

V gene TRBV5-4 combines with J gene TRBJ1-2; D not resolved. CDR1 and CDR2 (germline): SGHNT, YYREEE (reference sequence). V lost 0 bases to trimming and J lost 4 bases, with 13 bases between them. This CDR3 region has 15 residues. The CDR3 DNA is TGTGCCAGCAGCTTGGCCTTGGCCCTAGGCTATGGCTACACCTTC. Protein sequence: CASSLALALGYGYTF. Filled out from reference TRBV5-4 and TRBJ1-2, the complete variable domain reads ETGVTQSPTHLIKTRGQQVTLRCSSQSGHNTVSWYQQALGQGPQFIFQYYREEENGRGNFPPRFSGLQFPNYSSELNVNALELDDSALYLCASSLALALGYGYTFGSGTRLTVV.

J is TRBJ2-6 and V is TRBV7-6; D perhaps matches TRBD1 (6 bases). The CDR3 runs 18 residues. Per germline, CDR1 SGHVS and CDR2 FNYEAQ. V shed 2 bases and J shed 0 bases, with 14 bases lying between them. In DNA form, the CDR3 reads TGTGCCAGCAGCTTAACGGTACAGGGTTCCTCTGGGGCCAACGTCCTGACTTTC. Its translation: CASSLTVQGSSGANVLTF.

In its sample, this clone was seen once. In DNA form, the CDR3 reads TGTGCCAGTAAGCCACGCGGAGACAGGGGCGATACGCAGTATTTT. Translated, it gives CASKPRGDRGDTQYF. The chain carries TRBV19 and TRBJ2-3; TRBD1 agrees at 8 bases. Germline V lookup: CDR1 LNHDA, CDR2 SQIVND (reference sequence). The V and J ends lost 7 bases and 6 bases, in that order; junction bases with no gene match: 12. This CDR3 is 15 amino acids long.

This rearrangement joins TRBV27 to TRBJ2-7; TRBD1 is a possible D gene (5 bases). This CDR3 is built from 13 residues. The V end was cut by 5 bases, the J end by 3 bases, with 11 bases between. Germline CDR1 reads MNHEY; CDR2 reads SMNVEV (reference sequence). Here the CDR3 DNA reads TGTGCCAGCAGTATCAGGGATAACTACGAGCAGTACTTC. Its translation: CASSIRDNYEQYF.

V gene TRBV9 combines with J gene TRBJ2-3; D is ambiguous. The CDR3 spans 15 residues. Germline loops: CDR1 SGDLS, CDR2 YYNGEE. The V and J ends lost 0 bases and 0 bases respectively, with 8 bases between them. CDR3 sequence reads: CASSVGPSSTDTQYF. The CDR3 DNA reads as TGTGCCAGCAGCGTAGGGCCATCGAGCACAGATACGCAGTATTTT.

CDR3 region: CASRGQATEMQFF. The CDR3 nucleotides are TGTGCCAGCAGGGGACAGGCAACAGAGATGCAGTTCTTC. The chain has TRBV2 and TRBJ2-1, with TRBD1 identical over 8 bases. The CDR3 loop spans 13 amino acids. CDR1 and CDR2 (germline): SNHLY, FYNNEI. V dropped 6 bases and J dropped 12; count of bases not matched to a gene: 10. Based on the CDR3 plus reference TRBV2 and TRBJ2-1, the full variable domain is EPEVTQTPSHQVTQMGQEVILRCVPISNHLYFYWYRQILGQKVEFLVSFYNNEISEKSEIFDDQFSVERPDGSNFTLKIRSTKLEDSAMYFCASRGQATEMQFFGPGTRLTVL.

V gene TRBV7-2 combines with J gene TRBJ2-3; the D gene is possibly TRBD1 (5 bases). This CDR3 region has 15 residues. Germline V lookup: CDR1 SGHTA, CDR2 FQGNSA. V lost 2 bases, J lost 4 bases, and 13 bases lay in between. The CDR3 nucleotides read TGTGCCAGCAGCTTATTTTCCACAGGCGCAGATACGCAGTATTTT. It specifies CASSLFSTGADTQYF.

The chain is built from TRBV6-4 and TRBJ1-6, with TRBD1 matching 7 bases. V was pared by 4 bases and J by 8 bases, with 2 bases of the junction left unmatched. This CDR3 has 13 amino acids. In germline, CDR1 is MRHNA, CDR2 SNTAGT. In nucleotides, the CDR3 is TGTGCCAGCAGTGGGACAGGCGATTCACCCCTCCACTTT. Translation gives CASSGTGDSPLHF.

The chain couples TRBV5-1 to TRBJ2-7; 10 nucleotides match TRBD2. The CDR3 runs to 14 residues. Germline assignment: CDR1 SGHRS and CDR2 YFSETQ. Trimming at V came to 6 bases and at J to 2 bases, leaving 5 bases not matched to a gene. This CDR3 is CASKISGGTYEQYF. In nucleotides, the CDR3 is TGCGCCAGCAAAATTAGCGGGGGGACCTACGAGCAGTACTTC.

This clone appeared once. The V call is TRBV28, the J call TRBJ1-5; D is perhaps TRBD1 (6 bases). The CDR3 sequence is 16 residues long. Per germline, CDR1 MDHEN and CDR2 SYDVKM. The V and J ends lost 2 bases and 4 bases respectively, with 15 bases between them. CDR3 nucleotide sequence: TGTGCCAGCAGTTTACGCAGGGGATTTGATAATCAGCCCCAGCATTTT. This codes for CASSLRRGFDNQPQHF.

The rearrangement uses TRBV7-3 and TRBJ2-2; D tentatively reads TRBD1 or TRBD2 (5 bases each). V lost 6 bases to trimming and J lost 5 bases, with 13 bases between them. CDR3 length equals 14 residues. Germline V CDR1 and CDR2: SGHTA, FQGTGA. The chain's CDR3 is CASSTTWGTGELFF. CDR3 nucleotide sequence: TGTGCCAGCAGTACAACTTGGGGGACCGGGGAGCTGTTTTTT.

The rearrangement links TRBV19 to TRBJ1-5; D might be TRBD1 (6 bases). Trimming stripped 4 bases from V and 2 bases from J, with 9 bases between. CDR1 is LNHDA and CDR2 is SQIVND in the germline V gene (reference sequence). This CDR3 contains 14 residues. In DNA form, the CDR3 reads TGTGCCAGTAGTACGGGGGGCGGCAATCAGCCCCAGCATTTT. This translates into CASSTGGGNQPQHF.

The chain is built from TRBV12-5 and TRBJ2-2, with D maybe TRBD1 (5 bases). Trimming removed 5 bases at V and 7 bases at J, with 14 bases between. Germline lookup yields CDR1 LGHNT and CDR2 FRNRAP. There are 14 residues in the CDR3. The CDR3 coding sequence is TGTGCTAGTGGTAATTCAGGGTGGTTCGGGGAGCTGTTTTTT. This encodes CASGNSGWFGELFF.

The chain carries TRBV6-1 and TRBJ1-3; 8 bases match TRBD1. Losses at the gene ends were 7 bases for V and 7 bases for J; bases not matched to a gene: 9. Germline-derived CDR1 and CDR2 are MNHNS and SASEGT. CDR3 length: 14 amino acids. The CDR3 region is CASTPGQVGNTIYF. CDR3 sequence (DNA): TGTGCCAGCACACCGGGACAGGTGGGGAACACCATATATTTT.

This clone has a single count. The chain links TRBV5-6 to TRBJ2-3, with 8 bases aligning to TRBD1. Germline V gives CDR1 SGHDT, CDR2 YYEEEE. CDR3 length: 16 amino acids. The V segment lost 1 base and the J segment 2 bases; nucleotides outside the gene matches: 6. This CDR3 reads CASSLLGRGHTDTQYF. CDR3 DNA sequence: TGTGCCAGCAGCTTGTTGGGCAGGGGGCACACAGATACGCAGTATTTT.

This clone was counted once. The chain combines TRBV28 with TRBJ1-1; no clear D gene. V lost 3 bases and J lost 5, with 10 bases in between. This CDR3 is built from 13 residues. The germline CDR1 and CDR2 sequences are MDHEN and SYDVKM. The CDR3 loop reads CASSLGMSTEAFF. In DNA form, the CDR3 reads TGTGCCAGCAGTTTGGGGATGAGTACTGAAGCTTTCTTT.

The rearrangement uses TRBV19 and TRBJ2-7, with TRBD2 identical over 13 bases. J gave up 2 bases and V 3 bases, and 7 bases lay outside the gene matches. Per the germline V gene, CDR1 is LNHDA and CDR2 is SQIVND (reference sequence). The CDR3 sequence is 17 residues long. CDR3 sequence reads: CASSIPGLAGNTYEQYF. The CDR3 bases are TGTGCCAGTAGTATTCCGGGACTAGCGGGGAATACCTACGAGCAGTACTTC.